The TCR beta chain under discussion was sequenced for a study of T cell changes during pregnancy in multiple sclerosis. The repertoire was sequenced with immunoSEQ multiplex PCR; TCRdb's copy has only in-frame clones and lacks some. The sample consists of 80,000 to 100,000 clones, 90% to 95% of them appearing once. V was trimmed by 2 bases and J by 8 bases, leaving 10 bases between them. The CDR3 contains 13 residues. Per the germline V gene, CDR1 is SGHTS and CDR2 is YDEGEE. This chain links TRBV5-8 with TRBJ1-4; D gene unclear. The specimen was peripheral blood, collected after pregnancy. The sequence was obtained from a female donor in good health, enrolled as a control in a pregnancy study. DNA of the CDR3: TGTGCCAGCAGCTTTAGGCGGCGGGAAAAACTGTTTTTT. Translating it yields CASSFRRREKLFF.